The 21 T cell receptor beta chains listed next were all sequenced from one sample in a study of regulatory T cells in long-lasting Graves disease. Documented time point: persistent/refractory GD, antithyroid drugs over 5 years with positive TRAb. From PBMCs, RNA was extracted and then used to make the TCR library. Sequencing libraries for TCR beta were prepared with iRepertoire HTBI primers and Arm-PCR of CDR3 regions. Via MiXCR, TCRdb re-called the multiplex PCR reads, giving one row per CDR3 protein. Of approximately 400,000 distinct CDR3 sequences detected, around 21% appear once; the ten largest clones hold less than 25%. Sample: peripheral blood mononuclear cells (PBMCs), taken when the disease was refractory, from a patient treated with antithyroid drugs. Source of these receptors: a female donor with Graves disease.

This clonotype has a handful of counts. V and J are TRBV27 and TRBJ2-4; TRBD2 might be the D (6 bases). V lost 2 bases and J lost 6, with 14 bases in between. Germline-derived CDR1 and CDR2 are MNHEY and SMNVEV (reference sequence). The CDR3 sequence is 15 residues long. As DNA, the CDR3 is TGTGCCAGCAGTTTAAGGGGACTGAAGGGAAACATTCAGTACTTC. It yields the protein CASSLRGLKGNIQYF.

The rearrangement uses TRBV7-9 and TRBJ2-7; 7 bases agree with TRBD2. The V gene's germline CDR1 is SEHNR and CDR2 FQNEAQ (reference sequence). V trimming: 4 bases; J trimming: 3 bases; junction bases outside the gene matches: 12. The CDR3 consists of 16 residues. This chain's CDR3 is CASSSTSTSLVYEQYF. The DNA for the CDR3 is TGTGCCAGCAGCTCCACCTCGACTAGCCTAGTCTACGAGCAGTACTTC.

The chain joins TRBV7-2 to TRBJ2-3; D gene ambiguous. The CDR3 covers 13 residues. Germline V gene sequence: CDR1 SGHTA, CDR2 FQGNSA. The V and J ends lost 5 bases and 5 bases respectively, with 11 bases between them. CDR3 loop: CASSQMSGDTQYF. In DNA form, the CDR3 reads TGTGCCAGCAGCCAAATGTCCGGAGATACGCAGTATTTT.

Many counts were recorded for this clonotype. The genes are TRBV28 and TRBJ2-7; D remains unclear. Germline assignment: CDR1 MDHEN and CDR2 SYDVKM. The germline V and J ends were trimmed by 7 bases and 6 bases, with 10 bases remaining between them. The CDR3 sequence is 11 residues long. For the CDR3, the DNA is TGTGCCAGCATGCGCGGTTCCGAGCAGTACTTC. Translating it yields CASMRGSEQYF.

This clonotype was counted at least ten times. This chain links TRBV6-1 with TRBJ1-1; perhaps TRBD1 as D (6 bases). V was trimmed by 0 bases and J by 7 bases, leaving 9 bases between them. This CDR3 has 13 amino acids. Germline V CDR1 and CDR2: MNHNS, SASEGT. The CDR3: CASSEAWTDEAFF. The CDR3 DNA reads TGTGCCAGCAGTGAAGCTTGGACAGATGAAGCTTTCTTT.

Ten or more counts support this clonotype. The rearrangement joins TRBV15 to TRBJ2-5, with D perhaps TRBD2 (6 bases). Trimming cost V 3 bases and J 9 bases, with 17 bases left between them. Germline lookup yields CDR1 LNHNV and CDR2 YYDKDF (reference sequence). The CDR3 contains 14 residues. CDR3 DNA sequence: TGTGCCACCAGCAGGTGGGGGGAAGAGATAGCCCAGTACTTC. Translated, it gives CATSRWGEEIAQYF.

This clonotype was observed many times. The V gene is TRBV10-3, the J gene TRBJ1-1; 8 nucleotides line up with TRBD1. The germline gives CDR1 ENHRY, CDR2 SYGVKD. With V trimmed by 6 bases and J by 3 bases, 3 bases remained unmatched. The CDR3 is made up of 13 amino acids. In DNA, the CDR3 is TGTGCCATCAGGGCGACAGGGGACACTGAAGCTTTCTTT. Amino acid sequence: CAIRATGDTEAFF.

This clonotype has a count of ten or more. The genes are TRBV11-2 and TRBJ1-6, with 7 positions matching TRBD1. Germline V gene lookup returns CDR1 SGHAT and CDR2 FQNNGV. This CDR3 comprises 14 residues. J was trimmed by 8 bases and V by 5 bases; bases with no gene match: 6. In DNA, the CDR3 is TGTGCCAGCAGCAGACAGGGTGGGGATTCACCCCTCCACTTT. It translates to CASSRQGGDSPLHF.

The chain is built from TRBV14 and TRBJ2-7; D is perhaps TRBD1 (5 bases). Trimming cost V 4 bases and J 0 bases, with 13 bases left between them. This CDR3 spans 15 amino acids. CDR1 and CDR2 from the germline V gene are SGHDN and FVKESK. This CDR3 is CASSPLTGVSYEQYF. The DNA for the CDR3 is TGTGCCAGCAGCCCCCTAACAGGCGTCTCCTACGAGCAGTACTTC. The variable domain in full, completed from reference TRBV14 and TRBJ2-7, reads EAGVTQFPSHSVIEKGQTVTLRCDPISGHDNLYWYRRVMGKEIKFLLHFVKESKQDESGMPNNRFLAERTGGTYSTLKVQPAELEDSGVYFCASSPLTGVSYEQYFGPGTRLTVT.

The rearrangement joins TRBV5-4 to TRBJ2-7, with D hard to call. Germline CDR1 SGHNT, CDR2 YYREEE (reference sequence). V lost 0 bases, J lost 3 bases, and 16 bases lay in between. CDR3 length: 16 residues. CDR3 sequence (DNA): TGTGCCAGCAGCTTGGCCGGTGCAAACGCCCTCTACGAGCAGTACTTC. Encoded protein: CASSLAGANALYEQYF.

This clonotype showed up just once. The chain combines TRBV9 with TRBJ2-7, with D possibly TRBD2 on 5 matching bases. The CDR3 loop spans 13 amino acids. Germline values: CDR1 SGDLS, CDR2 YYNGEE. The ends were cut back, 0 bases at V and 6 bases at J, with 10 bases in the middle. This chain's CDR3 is CASSVAQRSEQYF. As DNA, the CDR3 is TGTGCCAGCAGCGTAGCCCAGCGGTCCGAGCAGTACTTC.

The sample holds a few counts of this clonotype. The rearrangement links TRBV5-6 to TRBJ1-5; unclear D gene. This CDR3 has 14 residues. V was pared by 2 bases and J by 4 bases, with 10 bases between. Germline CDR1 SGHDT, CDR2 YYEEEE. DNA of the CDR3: TGTGCCAGCAGCTTAGGCACGGCTAATCAGCCCCAGCATTTT. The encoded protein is CASSLGTANQPQHF.

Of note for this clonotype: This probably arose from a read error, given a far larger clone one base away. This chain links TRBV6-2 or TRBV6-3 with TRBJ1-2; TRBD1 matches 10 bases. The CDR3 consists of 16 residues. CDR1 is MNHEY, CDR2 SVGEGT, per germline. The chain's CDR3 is CAGSESHGTGAYGYTF. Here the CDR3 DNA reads TGTGCCGGCAGTGAGTCGCACGGGACAGGGGCCTATGGCTACACCTTC.

The CDR3 DNA follows: TGTGCCAGCGGATCTTCTGAGGGCAGGGAATACGAGCAGTACTTC. Translation gives CASGSSEGREYEQYF. The gene calls are TRBV5-6 and TRBJ2-7; D tentatively fits TRBD1 or TRBD2 (5 bases each). Germline V gene data show CDR1 as SGHDT and CDR2 as YYEEEE. The CDR3 runs 15 residues. Trimming pared 7 bases from V and 4 bases from J, leaving 21 bases between.

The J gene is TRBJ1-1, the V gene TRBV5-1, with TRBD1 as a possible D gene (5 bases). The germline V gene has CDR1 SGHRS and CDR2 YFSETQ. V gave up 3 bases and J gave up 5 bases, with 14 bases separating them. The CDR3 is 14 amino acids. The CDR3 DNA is TGCGCCAGCAGCTCAGTTAGGGAGGGGACTGAAGCTTTCTTT. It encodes CASSSVREGTEAFF.

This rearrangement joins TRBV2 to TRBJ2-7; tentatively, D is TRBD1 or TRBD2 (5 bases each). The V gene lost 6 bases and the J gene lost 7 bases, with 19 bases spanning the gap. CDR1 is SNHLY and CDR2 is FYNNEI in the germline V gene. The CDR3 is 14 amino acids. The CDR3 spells CASRPGTSVGEQYF. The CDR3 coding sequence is TGTGCCAGCAGACCCGGGACGTCGGTGGGGGAGCAGTACTTC. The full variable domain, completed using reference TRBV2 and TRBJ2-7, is EPEVTQTPSHQVTQMGQEVILRCVPISNHLYFYWYRQILGQKVEFLVSFYNNEISEKSEIFDDQFSVERPDGSNFTLKIRSTKLEDSAMYFCASRPGTSVGEQYFGPGTRLTVT.

The CDR3 here is CASSSQGQYGYTF. The DNA of the CDR3 is TGTGCCAGTAGTAGCCAGGGGCAATATGGCTACACCTTC. The V and J genes are TRBV19 and TRBJ1-2; D is possibly TRBD1 (6 bases). V gave up 4 bases and J gave up 5 bases, with 11 bases separating them. The germline gives CDR1 LNHDA, CDR2 SQIVND (reference sequence). The CDR3 has 13 amino acids.

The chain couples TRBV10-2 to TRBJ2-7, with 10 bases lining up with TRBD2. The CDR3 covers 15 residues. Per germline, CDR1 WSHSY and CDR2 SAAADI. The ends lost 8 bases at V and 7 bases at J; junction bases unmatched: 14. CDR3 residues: CASAPEGLAGEEQYF. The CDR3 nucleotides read TGCGCCAGCGCGCCCGAAGGGCTAGCGGGAGAAGAGCAGTACTTC.

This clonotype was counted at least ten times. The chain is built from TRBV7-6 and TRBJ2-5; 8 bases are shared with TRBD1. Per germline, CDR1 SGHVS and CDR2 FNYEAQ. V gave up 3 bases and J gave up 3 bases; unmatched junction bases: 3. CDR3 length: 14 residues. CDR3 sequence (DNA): TGTGCCAGCAGCTTGGCAGGGGGCAAAGAGACCCAGTACTTC. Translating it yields CASSLAGGKETQYF.

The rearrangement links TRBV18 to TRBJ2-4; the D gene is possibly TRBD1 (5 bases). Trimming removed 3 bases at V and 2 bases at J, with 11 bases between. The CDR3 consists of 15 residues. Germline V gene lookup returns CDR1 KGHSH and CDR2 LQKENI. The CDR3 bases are TGTGCCAGCTCACCTCAGGGTTTTTCCAAAAACATTCAGTACTTC. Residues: CASSPQGFSKNIQYF.

CDR3 in DNA: TGTGCCAGCAGTTCCGTTGACAGGGCCTACACCCATGGCTACACCTTC. This encodes CASSSVDRAYTHGYTF. The chain has TRBV6-5 and TRBJ1-2; 7 nucleotides line up with TRBD1. Germline CDR1 MNHEY, CDR2 SVGAGI. The CDR3 has 16 amino acids. The J segment lost 6 bases and the V segment lost 4 bases, leaving 14 bases of the junction unmatched.